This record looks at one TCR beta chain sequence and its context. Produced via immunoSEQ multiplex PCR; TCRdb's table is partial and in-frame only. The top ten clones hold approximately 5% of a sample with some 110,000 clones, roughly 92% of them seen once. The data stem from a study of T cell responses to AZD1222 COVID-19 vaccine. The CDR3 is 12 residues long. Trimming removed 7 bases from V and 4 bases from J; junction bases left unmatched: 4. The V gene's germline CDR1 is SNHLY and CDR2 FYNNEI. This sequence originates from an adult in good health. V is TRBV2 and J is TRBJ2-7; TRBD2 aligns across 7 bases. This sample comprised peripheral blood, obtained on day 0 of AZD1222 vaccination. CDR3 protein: CASNTGGYEQYF. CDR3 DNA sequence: TGTGCCAGCAATACGGGGGGTTACGAGCAGTACTTC.